This TCR beta chain was sequenced in a study of T-cell memory formation after mild COVID-19. The CDR3 has 15 amino acids. V dropped 3 bases and J dropped 1; count of bases not matched to a gene: 5. CDR1 and CDR2 from the germline V gene are SGHVS and FNYEAQ. Regarding the study as a whole: Clones that contracted from day 15 to 85 had balanced CD4/CD8; later expanders were CD4+ biased. Confirmation was lacking for SARS-CoV-2 specificity of second-wave clones that peaked on day 37.

Comments on this clonotype: Its antigen is currently unknown.

TCR alpha and TCR beta cDNA libraries with sample barcodes and UMIs came from 5'RACE using constant-segment primers. Each CDR3 protein gets one entry after TCRdb re-called the 5' RACE reads with MiXCR. The sample consists of around 140,000 distinct CDR3 sequences, under 30% of them appearing once. The V gene is TRBV7-6, the J gene TRBJ1-1; 7 nucleotides match TRBD1. This TCR was sampled from an adult woman who had mild COVID-19 (a few samples of this study predate the infection). Cell type and time point are not known. The source material was PBMCs or a T cell subset sorted from them (not recorded which). The DNA for the CDR3 is TGTGCCAGCAGCTTCGAACAGGGGCGGAACACTGAAGCTTTCTTT. Its protein product is CASSFEQGRNTEAFF.